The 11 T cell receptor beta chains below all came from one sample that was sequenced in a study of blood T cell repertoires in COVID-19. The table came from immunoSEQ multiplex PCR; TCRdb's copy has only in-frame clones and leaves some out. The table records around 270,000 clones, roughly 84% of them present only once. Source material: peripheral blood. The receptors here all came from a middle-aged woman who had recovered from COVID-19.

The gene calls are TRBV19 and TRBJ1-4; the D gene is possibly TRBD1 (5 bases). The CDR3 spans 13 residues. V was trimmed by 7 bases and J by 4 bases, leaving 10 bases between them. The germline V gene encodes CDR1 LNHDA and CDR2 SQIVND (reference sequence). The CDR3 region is CASTIGVNEKLFF. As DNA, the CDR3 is TGTGCCAGTACGATAGGGGTTAATGAAAAACTGTTTTTT.

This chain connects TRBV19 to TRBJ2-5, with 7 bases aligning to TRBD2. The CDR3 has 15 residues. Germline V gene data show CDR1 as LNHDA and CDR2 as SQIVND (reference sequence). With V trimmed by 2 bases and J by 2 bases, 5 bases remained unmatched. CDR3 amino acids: CASSIFGREQETQYF. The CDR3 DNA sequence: TGTGCCAGTAGTATATTCGGGCGGGAGCAAGAGACCCAGTACTTC.

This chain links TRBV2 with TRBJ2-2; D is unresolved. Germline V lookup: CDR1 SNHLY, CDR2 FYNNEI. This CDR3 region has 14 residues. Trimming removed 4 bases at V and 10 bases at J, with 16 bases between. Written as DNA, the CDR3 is TGTGCCAGCAGTGGCCGGTTTCCGGTATCGGAGCTGTTTTTT. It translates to CASSGRFPVSELFF.

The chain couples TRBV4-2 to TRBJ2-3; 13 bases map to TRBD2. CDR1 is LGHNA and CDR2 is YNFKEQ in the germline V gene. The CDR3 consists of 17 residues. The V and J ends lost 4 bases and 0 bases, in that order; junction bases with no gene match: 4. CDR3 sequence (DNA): TGTGCCAGCAGCCCGACTAGCGGGGGGTCTAGCACAGATACGCAGTATTTT. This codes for CASSPTSGGSSTDTQYF.

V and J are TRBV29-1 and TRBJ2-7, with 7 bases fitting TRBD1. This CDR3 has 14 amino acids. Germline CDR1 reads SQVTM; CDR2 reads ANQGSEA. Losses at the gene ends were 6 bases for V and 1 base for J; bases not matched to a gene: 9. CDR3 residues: CSVLGTDLSYEQYF. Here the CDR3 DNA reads TGCAGCGTGCTCGGGACAGATTTATCCTACGAGCAGTACTTC.

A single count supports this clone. The CDR3 loop is CASSDRIIDYEQYF. DNA for the CDR3: TGTGCCAGCAGTGATCGAATTATAGACTACGAGCAGTACTTC. The gene calls are TRBV2 and TRBJ2-7; D remains unclear. Germline-derived CDR1 and CDR2 are SNHLY and FYNNEI. V lost 3 bases and J 3 bases, leaving 12 bases between the germline ends. The length of the CDR3 is 14 residues.

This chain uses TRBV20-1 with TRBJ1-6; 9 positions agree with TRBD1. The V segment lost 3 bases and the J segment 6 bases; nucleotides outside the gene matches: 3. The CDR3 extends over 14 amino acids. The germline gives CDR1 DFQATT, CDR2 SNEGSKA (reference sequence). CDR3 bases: TGCAGTGCTAGTGAACAGGGGGCTAATTCACCCCTCCACTTT. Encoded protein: CSASEQGANSPLHF.

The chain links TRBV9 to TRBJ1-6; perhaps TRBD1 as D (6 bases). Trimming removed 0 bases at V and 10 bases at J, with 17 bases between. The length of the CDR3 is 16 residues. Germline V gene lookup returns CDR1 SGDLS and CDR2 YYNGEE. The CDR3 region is CASSVGPQGLESPLHF. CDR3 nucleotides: TGTGCCAGCAGCGTAGGTCCGCAGGGGCTCGAATCACCCCTCCACTTT.

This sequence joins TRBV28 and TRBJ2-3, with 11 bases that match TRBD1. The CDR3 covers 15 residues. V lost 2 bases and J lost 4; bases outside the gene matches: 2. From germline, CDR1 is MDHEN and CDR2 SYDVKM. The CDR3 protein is CASSLTDRGPDTQYF. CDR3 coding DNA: TGTGCCAGCAGTTTAACGGACAGGGGGCCAGATACGCAGTATTTT.

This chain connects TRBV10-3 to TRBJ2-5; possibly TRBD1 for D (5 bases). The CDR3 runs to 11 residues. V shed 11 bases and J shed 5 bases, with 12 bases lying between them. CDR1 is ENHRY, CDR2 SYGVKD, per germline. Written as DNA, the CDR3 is TGTGCCTCGAGACAGTGGGAGACCCAGTACTTC. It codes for CASRQWETQYF.

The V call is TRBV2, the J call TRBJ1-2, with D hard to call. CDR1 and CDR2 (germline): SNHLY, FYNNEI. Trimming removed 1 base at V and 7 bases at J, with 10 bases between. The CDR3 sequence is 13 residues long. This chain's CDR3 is CASSEEFSRGYTF. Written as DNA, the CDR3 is TGTGCCAGCAGTGAAGAATTCAGTCGTGGCTACACCTTC. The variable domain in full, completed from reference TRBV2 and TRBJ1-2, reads EPEVTQTPSHQVTQMGQEVILRCVPISNHLYFYWYRQILGQKVEFLVSFYNNEISEKSEIFDDQFSVERPDGSNFTLKIRSTKLEDSAMYFCASSEEFSRGYTFGSGTRLTVV.